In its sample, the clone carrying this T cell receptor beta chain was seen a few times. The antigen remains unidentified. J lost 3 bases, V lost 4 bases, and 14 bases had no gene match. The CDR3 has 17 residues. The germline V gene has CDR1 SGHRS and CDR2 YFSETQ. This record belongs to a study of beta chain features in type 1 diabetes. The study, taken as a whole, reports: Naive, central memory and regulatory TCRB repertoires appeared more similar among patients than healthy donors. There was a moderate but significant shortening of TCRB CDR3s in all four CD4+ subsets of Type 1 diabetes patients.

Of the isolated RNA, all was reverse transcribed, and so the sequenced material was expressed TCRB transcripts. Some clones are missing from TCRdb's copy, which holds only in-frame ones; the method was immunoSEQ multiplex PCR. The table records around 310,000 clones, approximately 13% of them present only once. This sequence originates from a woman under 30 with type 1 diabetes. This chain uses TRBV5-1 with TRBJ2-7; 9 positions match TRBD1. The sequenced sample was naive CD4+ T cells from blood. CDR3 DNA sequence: TGCGCCAGCAGCCCGGGGGGATACAGGGGGCGCCTCTACGAGCAGTACTTC. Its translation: CASSPGGYRGRLYEQYF.